This TCR beta chain appears in the sequencing data of a study of shared clonotypes between healthy human individuals. Study-level results: A generally larger estimated richness was seen in naive subsets than in memory subsets. Measured sharing among donors was expected to vary with sequencing depth.

A word on this clone: Its antigen is unidentified.

In the sorted-subset replicate PCRs, roughly 210 ng DNA, 25,000 to 30,000 T cell genomes, was used. Method: immunoSEQ multiplex PCR; TCRdb's copy keeps in-frame clones and lacks some. The sample includes over 2 million clones, 95% seen only once; the top ten take under 0.15%. Investigators divided CD4+ cells into CD45RA+ naive and CD45RA-negative memory subsets. Sequencing was performed on naive CD4+ T cells sorted from blood. Subset: CD45RA+ positively selected. This clonotype originated in a young man in good health.

In nucleotides, the CDR3 is TGTGCCAGCAGTCCTAGGGACAGGTGGAATAGCAATCAGCCCCAGCATTTT. Its translation: CASSPRDRWNSNQPQHF. The rearrangement links TRBV6-7 to TRBJ1-5; 8 bases line up with TRBD1. TRBV6-7 is reported as an ORF; its role is uncertain. Trimming at V came to 5 bases and at J to 0 bases, leaving 9 bases not matched to a gene. CDR3 length: 17 residues.